These T cell receptor beta chains were read from a single sample in a study of blood T cell repertoires in COVID-19. Only in-frame clones appear in the TCRdb table, and some are missing; sequencing was by immunoSEQ multiplex PCR. The sample lists roughly 150,000 clones; 78% were seen once. Sequencing input: peripheral blood. These receptor sequences come from a woman aged 80 or over with acute or convalescent COVID-19. CDR3s include the opening cysteine and the closing phenylalanine or tryptophan. D genes are given only for firm matches. A row's size may be missing; if present it is once, few, many or a size class.

clone_size: -
d_call: TRBD1
j_call: TRBJ2-1
v_call: TRBV5-1
cdr3_length: 15
cdr3_nt: TGCGCCAGCAGCCCCATGGACAGGGGGGCCAATGAGCAGTTCTTC
cdr3_aa: CASSPMDRGANEQFF

clone_size: -
d_call: -
j_call: TRBJ2-1
v_call: TRBV7-2
cdr3_length: 15
cdr3_nt: TGTGCCAGCAGCTTAGCCGGGACACAATACAATGAGCAGTTCTTC
cdr3_aa: CASSLAGTQYNEQFF

clone_size: -
d_call: TRBD1
j_call: TRBJ1-1
v_call: TRBV5-1
cdr3_length: 16
cdr3_nt: TGCGCCAGCAGCTTGGGACAGGGGCGGAGAGCGACTGAAGCTTTCTTT
cdr3_aa: CASSLGQGRRATEAFF

clone_size: few
d_call: -
j_call: TRBJ1-5
v_call: TRBV11-2
cdr3_length: 15
cdr3_nt: TGTGCCAGCAGCTTAGGCAGAGGTGGCAATCAGCCCCAGCATTTT
cdr3_aa: CASSLGRGGNQPQHF

clone_size: -
d_call: TRBD2
j_call: TRBJ2-2
v_call: TRBV27
cdr3_length: 17
cdr3_nt: TGTGCCAGCAGTTTCGGGTCGCTAGCGGGGAACACCGGGGAGCTGTTTTTT
cdr3_aa: CASSFGSLAGNTGELFF

clone_size: -
d_call: -
j_call: TRBJ1-4
v_call: TRBV5-1
cdr3_length: 15
cdr3_nt: TGCGCCAGCAGCTTGGGGGCAGGGGCCCATGAAAAACTGTTTTTT
cdr3_aa: CASSLGAGAHEKLFF

clone_size: few
d_call: TRBD2
j_call: TRBJ2-1
v_call: TRBV7-9
cdr3_length: 17
cdr3_nt: TGTGCCAGCAGCCCACGAACTAGCGGGAGCTCCTACAATGAGCAGTTCTTC
cdr3_aa: CASSPRTSGSSYNEQFF

clone_size: many
d_call: -
j_call: TRBJ2-2
v_call: TRBV5-1
cdr3_length: 15
cdr3_nt: TGCGCCAGCAGCTTGTCGGGACAGAACACCGGGGAGCTGTTTTTT
cdr3_aa: CASSLSGQNTGELFF

clone_size: -
d_call: -
j_call: TRBJ1-1
v_call: TRBV28
cdr3_length: 12
cdr3_nt: TGTGCCAGCAGTTTGCGGGGAACTGAAGCTTTCTTT
cdr3_aa: CASSLRGTEAFF

clone_size: -
d_call: TRBD1
j_call: TRBJ1-2
v_call: TRBV6-5
cdr3_length: 14
cdr3_nt: TGTGCCAGCAGAGGACAGGGCGAGACTTATGGCTACACCTTC
cdr3_aa: CASRGQGETYGYTF

clone_size: -
d_call: TRBD1
j_call: TRBJ2-1
v_call: TRBV7-2
cdr3_length: 13
cdr3_nt: TGTGCCAGCAGCTTACCCAGGGGGAATGAGCAGTTCTTC
cdr3_aa: CASSLPRGNEQFF

clone_size: -
d_call: -
j_call: TRBJ2-2
v_call: TRBV2
cdr3_length: 14
cdr3_nt: TGTGCCAGCGGAAGTGTTTCTCAGCGTGGGGAGCTGTTTTTT
cdr3_aa: CASGSVSQRGELFF

clone_size: -
d_call: -
j_call: TRBJ1-1
v_call: TRBV5-1
cdr3_length: 14
cdr3_nt: TGCGCCAGCAGCCCTGGAGGTATAAACACTGAAGCTTTCTTT
cdr3_aa: CASSPGGINTEAFF

clone_size: -
d_call: TRBD2
j_call: TRBJ2-3
v_call: TRBV20-1
cdr3_length: 14
cdr3_nt: TGCAGTGCTAGTGCTAGCGGGGCCACAGATACGCAGTATTTT
cdr3_aa: CSASASGATDTQYF

clone_size: -
d_call: TRBD1
j_call: TRBJ2-7
v_call: TRBV19
cdr3_length: 13
cdr3_nt: TGTGCCAGTAGCCGGACAGGCTCCTACGAGCAGTACTTC
cdr3_aa: CASSRTGSYEQYF

clone_size: -
d_call: TRBD2
j_call: TRBJ2-7
v_call: TRBV9
cdr3_length: 15
cdr3_nt: TGTGCCAGCAGCAAAACGACTAGCGGGGCCTACGAGCAGTACTTC
cdr3_aa: CASSKTTSGAYEQYF

clone_size: -
d_call: TRBD2
j_call: TRBJ2-5
v_call: TRBV6-5
cdr3_length: 14
cdr3_nt: TGTGCCAGCAGCCCCTGGGGGGGTGGGGAGACCCAGTACTTC
cdr3_aa: CASSPWGGGETQYF

clone_size: -
d_call: -
j_call: TRBJ1-4
v_call: TRBV5-4
cdr3_length: 14
cdr3_nt: TGTGCCAGCAGCCTCAGGGGTTTTGAGGAAAAACTGTTTTTT
cdr3_aa: CASSLRGFEEKLFF

clone_size: once
d_call: TRBD1
j_call: TRBJ2-3
v_call: TRBV28
cdr3_length: 13
cdr3_nt: TGTGCCAGCAAGCAGGGGGGCACAGATACGCAGTATTTT
cdr3_aa: CASKQGGTDTQYF

clone_size: -
d_call: TRBD2
j_call: TRBJ2-1
v_call: TRBV18
cdr3_length: 21
cdr3_nt: TGTGCCAGCTCACCACCTCTCGGGACTAGCGGGAGTTATCTCTCCTACAATGAGCAGTTCTTC
cdr3_aa: CASSPPLGTSGSYLSYNEQFF

clone_size: -
d_call: -
j_call: TRBJ2-2
v_call: TRBV6-1
cdr3_length: 15
cdr3_nt: TGTGCCAGCAGTGAATTGCGGACGAACACCGGGGAGCTGTTTTTT
cdr3_aa: CASSELRTNTGELFF

clone_size: -
d_call: TRBD1
j_call: TRBJ2-1
v_call: TRBV6-2/TRBV6-3
cdr3_length: 13
cdr3_nt: TGTGCCAGCAGCGATCCGGGACAGGGGGTCACATTCTTC
cdr3_aa: CASSDPGQGVTFF

clone_size: -
d_call: TRBD1
j_call: TRBJ2-7
v_call: TRBV29-1
cdr3_length: 14
cdr3_nt: TGCAGCGTTGCATCCGGGACAGGGTCCTACGAGCAGTACTTC
cdr3_aa: CSVASGTGSYEQYF

clone_size: once
d_call: TRBD1
j_call: TRBJ1-5
v_call: TRBV30
cdr3_length: 14
cdr3_nt: TGTGCCTGGGACCGGGACAGGGGCAATCAGCCCCAGCATTTT
cdr3_aa: CAWDRDRGNQPQHF

clone_size: once
d_call: TRBD1
j_call: TRBJ2-2
v_call: TRBV7-8
cdr3_length: 17
cdr3_nt: TGTGCCAGCAGCTACGCCCGGACAGGCGCGAACACCGGGGAGCTGTTTTTT
cdr3_aa: CASSYARTGANTGELFF

clone_size: -
d_call: -
j_call: TRBJ1-5
v_call: TRBV30
cdr3_length: 14
cdr3_nt: TGTGCCTGGAGTGTAGGCGGGGGCAATCAGCCCCAGCATTTT
cdr3_aa: CAWSVGGGNQPQHF

clone_size: -
d_call: TRBD1
j_call: TRBJ1-1
v_call: TRBV5-1
cdr3_length: 13
cdr3_nt: TGCGCCAGCAGCTCCGGGACAGCCACTGAAGCTTTCTTT
cdr3_aa: CASSSGTATEAFF

clone_size: -
d_call: -
j_call: TRBJ2-3
v_call: TRBV6-6
cdr3_length: 15
cdr3_nt: TGTGCCAGCAGTTTCATCGGGACTTTTCCAGATACGCAGTATTTT
cdr3_aa: CASSFIGTFPDTQYF

clone_size: few
d_call: TRBD1
j_call: TRBJ1-6
v_call: TRBV4-1
cdr3_length: 15
cdr3_nt: TGCGCCAGCAGCCAACCGGACAGGGGGGGTTCACCCCTCCACTTT
cdr3_aa: CASSQPDRGGSPLHF

clone_size: once
d_call: TRBD2
j_call: TRBJ2-2
v_call: TRBV29-1
cdr3_length: 14
cdr3_nt: TGCAGCGTCTACCTAGACGGGAGGGCCGGGGAGCTGTTTTTT
cdr3_aa: CSVYLDGRAGELFF

clone_size: many
d_call: -
j_call: TRBJ2-7
v_call: TRBV7-9
cdr3_length: 11
cdr3_nt: TGTGCCAGCAGCTTAGGGGAGAAGAGGTACTTC
cdr3_aa: CASSLGEKRYF

clone_size: few
d_call: TRBD2
j_call: TRBJ2-1
v_call: TRBV5-4
cdr3_length: 17
cdr3_nt: TGTGCCAGCAGCTCCAAGGTCGGGAGGGCTACCTACAATGAGCAGTTCTTC
cdr3_aa: CASSSKVGRATYNEQFF

clone_size: -
d_call: -
j_call: TRBJ2-7
v_call: TRBV10-3
cdr3_length: 17
cdr3_nt: TGTGCCATCAGTGAGTCCCTGGGAGGTGGGAAGACCTACGAGCAGTACTTC
cdr3_aa: CAISESLGGGKTYEQYF

clone_size: -
d_call: TRBD1
j_call: TRBJ2-7
v_call: TRBV4-1
cdr3_length: 16
cdr3_nt: TGCGCCAGCAGCCAGTCTTCGGGACAGGGAACCTACGAGCAGTACTTC
cdr3_aa: CASSQSSGQGTYEQYF

clone_size: -
d_call: -
j_call: TRBJ1-4
v_call: TRBV7-9
cdr3_length: 14
cdr3_nt: TGTGCCAGCAGCTCGTCTCAGGGGAATGAAAAACTGTTTTTT
cdr3_aa: CASSSSQGNEKLFF

clone_size: few
d_call: -
j_call: TRBJ2-5
v_call: TRBV2
cdr3_length: 15
cdr3_nt: TGTGCCAGCAGTGTCCAAGGACAAGAGCAAGAGACCCAGTACTTC
cdr3_aa: CASSVQGQEQETQYF

clone_size: -
d_call: -
j_call: TRBJ1-2
v_call: TRBV5-8
cdr3_length: 13
cdr3_nt: TGTGCCAGCAGCCTTGACGGGGGGCGAGGCTACACCTTC
cdr3_aa: CASSLDGGRGYTF

clone_size: -
d_call: -
j_call: TRBJ2-7
v_call: TRBV11-2
cdr3_length: 11
cdr3_nt: TGTGCCAGCGGCAGGGGTTACGAGCAGTACTTC
cdr3_aa: CASGRGYEQYF

clone_size: -
d_call: TRBD2
j_call: TRBJ2-1
v_call: TRBV2
cdr3_length: 14
cdr3_nt: TGTGCCAGCTACCTAGCGGGAGTTGGGGATGAGCAGTTCTTC
cdr3_aa: CASYLAGVGDEQFF

clone_size: -
d_call: TRBD1
j_call: TRBJ2-1
v_call: TRBV19
cdr3_length: 15
cdr3_nt: TGTGCCAGTAGTCAACGGGGGACAGGGTTTGGTGAGCAGTTCTTC
cdr3_aa: CASSQRGTGFGEQFF